This T cell receptor beta chain was sequenced for a study of identical twins. The CDR3 extends over 14 amino acids. The germline V gene has CDR1 ENHRY and CDR2 SYGVKD. V was clipped by 2 bases and J by 5 bases, with 9 bases between them. Template switching (which added a universal primer site) was used, and cDNA carried unique molecular identifiers. TCRdb called the 5' RACE reads again in MiXCR, with one record for every CDR3 protein. The table shows 500,000 to 700,000 distinct CDR3 sequences, with just over 7% occurring only once. This sample was shared with a second study, whose subject was yellow fever vaccine responses in identical twins.

The J gene is TRBJ1-4, the V gene TRBV10-3, with a weak D call TRBD1 (5 bases). This receptor was identified in a woman younger than 30 in good health. Sequencing used PBMCs. The CDR3 is CAISENDSNEKLFF. CDR3 nucleotide sequence: TGTGCCATCAGTGAGAACGACAGCAATGAAAAACTGTTTTTT.